The 30 T cell receptor beta chains in this list originate from one sample, sequenced in a study of blood T cell repertoires in COVID-19. The table came from immunoSEQ multiplex PCR; TCRdb's copy has only in-frame clones and leaves some out. The sample shows over 250,000 clones, about 89% of them seen only once. The sequencing sample was made of peripheral blood. These receptors originate from a man aged 50-60 years with acute or convalescent COVID-19.

The chain is built from TRBV2 and TRBJ2-5; TRBD1 aligns across 7 bases. The CDR3 is 13 amino acids. Germline trimming cut 10 bases from V and 5 bases from J; bases unmatched to any gene: 10. Germline loops: CDR1 SNHLY, CDR2 FYNNEI. CDR3 region: CATTGEMGETQYF. CDR3 bases: TGTGCCACCACAGGGGAGATGGGGGAGACCCAGTACTTC.

This clone appeared a single time. The gene calls are TRBV3-1 (or the pseudogene TRBV3-2) and TRBJ2-5, with 7 bases aligning to TRBD1. V trimming: 6 bases; J trimming: 2 bases; junction bases outside the gene matches: 6. CDR1 LGHDT and CDR2 YNNKEL come from the germline V gene (reference sequence). This CDR3 contains 14 residues. The CDR3 DNA follows: TGTGCCAGCAGGCGAGGGGGCCGACAAGAGACCCAGTACTTC. The encoded protein is CASRRGGRQETQYF.

CDR3: CASSQDLQGYTF. Written as DNA, the CDR3 is TGTGCCAGCAGCCAAGACCTCCAGGGCTACACCTTC. The V call is TRBV4-2, the J call TRBJ1-2, with no clear D. The ends were cut back, 0 bases at V and 8 bases at J, with 7 bases in the middle. Germline V gene sequence: CDR1 LGHNA, CDR2 YNFKEQ. There are 12 residues in the CDR3.

This CDR3 reads CASSLMTGDYTEAFF. The CDR3 coding sequence is TGTGCCAGCAGCTTGATGACAGGGGACTACACTGAAGCTTTCTTT. This rearrangement joins TRBV5-4 to TRBJ1-1; 8 bases agree with TRBD1. With 1 base clipped from V and 3 bases from J, the junction kept 5 bases outside the gene matches. The V gene's germline CDR1 is SGHNT and CDR2 YYREEE (reference sequence). CDR3 length equals 15 residues.

The rearrangement joins TRBV3-1 (or the pseudogene TRBV3-2) to TRBJ1-3; a possible D gene is TRBD1 (5 bases). Between the trimmed V and J ends, which lost 4 bases and 0 bases, there was a span of 13 bases. The CDR3 contains 16 residues. Germline V gene sequence: CDR1 LGHDT, CDR2 YNNKEL (reference sequence). The CDR3 sequence is CASSPRDSSSGNTIYF. The CDR3 region has the DNA TGTGCCAGCAGCCCACGGGACTCGAGCTCTGGAAACACCATATATTTT.

This rearrangement joins TRBV6-6 to TRBJ2-1, with D possibly TRBD1 on 6 matching bases. The CDR3 loop spans 15 amino acids. V gave up 0 bases and J gave up 9 bases, with 15 bases separating them. CDR1 and CDR2 from the germline V gene are MNHNY and SVGAGI (reference sequence). CDR3 sequence: CASSYSNLGAREQFF. DNA of the CDR3: TGTGCCAGCAGTTACTCGAATCTGGGGGCGCGTGAGCAGTTCTTC.

The gene calls are TRBV5-1 and TRBJ2-1; 15 nucleotides align to TRBD2. Germline CDR1 is SGHRS and CDR2 is YFSETQ. The ends lost 2 bases at V and 6 bases at J; junction bases unmatched: 9. The CDR3 sequence is 18 residues long. The DNA for the CDR3 is TGCGCCAGCAGCTTACTTCCGGGACTAGCGGGGGGCCCCAATGAGCAGTTCTTC. This gives the protein CASSLLPGLAGGPNEQFF.

V is TRBV2 and J is TRBJ1-4; 8 nucleotides align to TRBD1. Germline assignment: CDR1 SNHLY and CDR2 FYNNEI. The J segment lost 7 bases and the V segment lost 3 bases, leaving 7 bases of the junction unmatched. There are 15 residues in the CDR3. The CDR3 bases are TGTGCCAGCAGTGACCAGGGGGCCGTAGGTGAAAAACTGTTTTTT. Translated, it gives CASSDQGAVGEKLFF. Together with reference TRBV2 and TRBJ1-4, the CDR3 gives the full variable domain: EPEVTQTPSHQVTQMGQEVILRCVPISNHLYFYWYRQILGQKVEFLVSFYNNEISEKSEIFDDQFSVERPDGSNFTLKIRSTKLEDSAMYFCASSDQGAVGEKLFFGSGTQLSVL.

This clone was counted between two and nine times. The chain joins TRBV3-1 (or the pseudogene TRBV3-2) to TRBJ1-1; D is possibly TRBD1 (5 bases). V was cut by 0 bases and J by 3 bases, with 8 bases left in between. Germline V gives CDR1 LGHDT, CDR2 YNNKEL (reference sequence). The CDR3 loop spans 14 amino acids. CDR3 bases: TGTGCCAGCAGCCAAGACAAGGGGTACACTGAAGCTTTCTTT. Translated: CASSQDKGYTEAFF.

This chain uses TRBV18 with TRBJ1-2; 7 bases line up with TRBD1. Germline V gene sequence: CDR1 KGHSH, CDR2 LQKENI. V shed 6 bases, J shed 2 bases, and the junction held 3 bases outside the gene matches. This CDR3 is 13 amino acids long. This CDR3 is CASSPGQNYGYTF. CDR3 nucleotide sequence: TGTGCCAGCTCTCCGGGACAGAACTATGGCTACACCTTC.

The rearrangement links TRBV29-1 to TRBJ2-1; unclear D gene. Germline lookup yields CDR1 SQVTM and CDR2 ANQGSEA. V lost 7 bases to trimming and J lost 6 bases, with 10 bases between them. This CDR3 comprises 11 residues. CDR3 residues: CSATYLNEQFF. Written as DNA, the CDR3 is TGCAGCGCCACCTACCTCAATGAGCAGTTCTTC.

About this clone itself: Other nucleotide sequences in the sample specify the same CDR3. The gene calls are TRBV6-5 and TRBJ2-7, with 9 positions matching TRBD1. J was trimmed by 5 bases and V by 6 bases; bases with no gene match: 5. Germline values: CDR1 MNHEY, CDR2 SVGAGI. This CDR3 has 13 amino acids. CDR3 sequence: CASRLGQGNEQYF. CDR3 coding DNA: TGTGCCAGCAGACTCGGACAGGGGAACGAGCAGTACTTC.

This clone was observed once. V usage is TRBV19 and J usage is TRBJ1-2, with D possibly matching TRBD1 (6 bases). The CDR3 has 13 amino acids. CDR1 LNHDA and CDR2 SQIVND come from the germline V gene (reference sequence). V lost 4 bases to trimming and J lost 4 bases, with 10 bases between them. CDR3 in amino acids: CASSTDRTYGYTF. CDR3 DNA sequence: TGTGCCAGTAGTACGGACAGAACCTATGGCTACACCTTC.

The V gene is TRBV5-1, the J gene TRBJ1-5; 10 bases match TRBD1. The J segment lost 2 bases and the V segment lost 4 bases, leaving 6 bases of the junction unmatched. CDR1 is SGHRS, CDR2 YFSETQ, per germline. This CDR3 is 16 amino acids long. The CDR3 DNA reads TGCGCCAGCAGCCCCGAGGGGACAGGGGGCAATCAGCCCCAGCATTTT. It specifies CASSPEGTGGNQPQHF.

This chain connects TRBV12-5 to TRBJ2-2; D may be TRBD1 (6 bases). CDR1 is LGHNT, CDR2 FRNRAP, per germline. V lost 1 base to trimming and J lost 5 bases, with 14 bases between them. The CDR3 spans 16 residues. The CDR3 protein is CASGLGAGAGTGELFF. The DNA for the CDR3 is TGTGCTAGTGGTTTGGGGGCAGGGGCTGGAACCGGGGAGCTGTTTTTT.

This sequence joins TRBV11-3 and TRBJ1-1; tentative D call: TRBD1 (6 bases). From germline, CDR1 is SGHNT and CDR2 YENEEA. The CDR3 length is 13 residues. V lost 3 bases, J lost 5 bases, and 10 bases lay in between. The CDR3 protein is CASSFTQGTEAFF. In nucleotides, the CDR3 is TGTGCCAGCAGCTTTACCCAGGGGACTGAAGCTTTCTTT.

This sequence joins TRBV11-2 and TRBJ2-7, with TRBD1 matching 7 bases. With 8 bases clipped from V and 2 bases from J, the junction kept 12 bases outside the gene matches. The CDR3 consists of 15 residues. Germline CDR1 reads SGHAT; CDR2 reads FQNNGV. CDR3 DNA: TGTGCCAGCGGCACGGTCCGGGACAGAGCCTACGAGCAGTACTTC. Its protein product is CASGTVRDRAYEQYF.

This chain joins TRBV4-2 and TRBJ2-7; 12 nucleotides match TRBD1. Germline V lookup: CDR1 LGHNA, CDR2 YNFKEQ. CDR3 length equals 16 residues. V lost 1 base to trimming and J lost 2 bases; unmatched junction nucleotides: 3. CDR3 nucleotides: TGTGCCAGCAGCCAAGTGGGACAGGGGGCCCCCTACGAGCAGTACTTC. This gives the protein CASSQVGQGAPYEQYF.

The rearrangement uses TRBV5-1 and TRBJ2-2, with 12 bases that match TRBD2. J lost 6 bases, V lost 6 bases, and 9 bases had no gene match. Germline CDR1 and CDR2: SGHRS and YFSETQ. CDR3 length: 16 amino acids. This CDR3 is CASTPRTSGDAGELFF. The CDR3 nucleotides read TGCGCCAGCACTCCTCGGACTAGCGGGGACGCCGGGGAGCTGTTTTTT.

This rearrangement joins TRBV28 to TRBJ2-3; D is undetermined. The CDR3 sequence is 14 residues long. V lost 5 bases to trimming and J lost 5 bases, with 14 bases between them. CDR1 is MDHEN and CDR2 is SYDVKM in the germline V gene. The CDR3 is CASSRISPRDTQYF. In DNA, the CDR3 is TGTGCCAGCAGTCGAATCTCCCCGAGAGATACGCAGTATTTT.

This clone was detected only once. Other DNA sequences in the sample encode the same CDR3. This chain connects TRBV6-5 to TRBJ1-1, with TRBD1 as a possible D gene (5 bases). CDR1 MNHEY and CDR2 SVGAGI come from the germline V gene. V lost 2 bases to trimming and J lost 4 bases, with 11 bases between them. This CDR3 contains 14 residues. The CDR3 region is CASSYPGRGTEAFF. The CDR3 DNA reads TGTGCCAGCAGTTACCCAGGGCGGGGCACTGAAGCTTTCTTT.

The gene calls are TRBV27 and TRBJ1-1; a weak D match, TRBD1 (6 bases). CDR1 MNHEY and CDR2 SMNVEV come from the germline V gene (reference sequence). This CDR3 contains 15 residues. Trimming removed 6 bases from V and 4 bases from J, with 18 bases in between. The CDR3 DNA follows: TGTGCCAGCAGCCCCAACCCCAACAGGGCCACTGAAGCTTTCTTT. This sequence encodes CASSPNPNRATEAFF.

The chain employs TRBV30 and TRBJ2-7; possible D gene TRBD1, 6 bases. The CDR3 is 12 residues long. The germline gives CDR1 GTSNPN, CDR2 SVGIG (reference sequence). Trimming removed 2 bases at V and 2 bases at J, with 7 bases between. CDR3: CAWSRQAYEQYF. The CDR3 nucleotides read TGTGCCTGGAGTCGACAGGCCTACGAGCAGTACTTC.

This chain's CDR3 is CASSLVPQGALKAGELFF. The CDR3 DNA is TGTGCCAGCAGCTTAGTCCCTCAGGGGGCTCTCAAGGCCGGGGAGCTGTTTTTT. J is TRBJ2-2 and V is TRBV11-2, with TRBD1 matching over 8 bases. The CDR3 runs 18 residues. Germline V gives CDR1 SGHAT, CDR2 FQNNGV. V was clipped by 1 base and J by 6 bases; unmatched bases: 13.

The V gene is TRBV25-1, the J gene TRBJ1-2; no definite D call. Per the germline V gene, CDR1 is MGHDK and CDR2 is SYGVNS. V lost 4 bases to trimming and J lost 8 bases, with 8 bases between them. This CDR3 spans 11 amino acids. CDR3 nucleotide sequence: TGTGCCAGCAGTGCGACACTCGGCTACACCTTC. Amino acid sequence: CASSATLGYTF.

The J gene is TRBJ1-1, the V gene TRBV2, with a tentative D call TRBD1 (6 bases). V was shortened by 3 bases and J by 6 bases, with 14 bases between the two germline ends. Germline V lookup: CDR1 SNHLY, CDR2 FYNNEI. The CDR3 spans 14 residues. Written as DNA, the CDR3 is TGTGCCAGCAGTGAGGAGCTGGCAGGGGCTGAAGCTTTCTTT. Residues: CASSEELAGAEAFF.

This sequence joins TRBV5-1 and TRBJ1-5; TRBD1 agrees at 10 bases. CDR3 length: 15 residues. Germline V CDR1 and CDR2: SGHRS, YFSETQ. With V trimmed by 4 bases and J by 6 bases, 7 bases remained unmatched. The CDR3 DNA sequence: TGCGCCAGCAGCACGGGGACAGGGGAGGTTCAGCCCCAGCATTTT. Its protein is CASSTGTGEVQPQHF.

The CDR3 DNA follows: TGTGCCAGCAGCTTGCAGGCAGATACGCAGTATTTT. It translates to CASSLQADTQYF. The V gene is TRBV7-2, the J gene TRBJ2-3; D is unclear. V was shortened by 3 bases and J by 4 bases, with 5 bases between the two germline ends. CDR1 is SGHTA and CDR2 is FQGNSA in the germline V gene. This CDR3 has 12 amino acids.

The genes are TRBV5-1 and TRBJ2-6; D possibly corresponds to TRBD1 (5 bases). The germline V gene has CDR1 SGHRS and CDR2 YFSETQ. The germline V and J ends were trimmed by 0 bases and 0 bases, with 10 bases remaining between them. This CDR3 contains 17 residues. The DNA for the CDR3 is TGCGCCAGCAGCTTGGGACCGACAGCCTCTGGGGCCAACGTCCTGACTTTC. This sequence encodes CASSLGPTASGANVLTF. Together with reference TRBV5-1 and TRBJ2-6, the CDR3 gives the full variable domain: KAGVTQTPRYLIKTRGQQVTLSCSPISGHRSVSWYQQTPGQGLQFLFEYFSETQRNKGNFPGRFSGRQFSNSRSEMNVSTLELGDSALYLCASSLGPTASGANVLTFGAGSRLTVL.

CDR3 nucleotides: TGTGCCACTCAGTCCTCAAGCTCTGGAAACACCATATATTTT. This encodes CATQSSSSGNTIYF. V is TRBV19 and J is TRBJ1-3; D ambiguous. The CDR3 has 14 amino acids. With 10 bases removed from V and 0 bases from J, the gap between germline ends came to 13 bases. From germline, CDR1 is LNHDA and CDR2 SQIVND (reference sequence).